The clone carrying this TCR beta chain was observed a handful of times. This sample is drawn from a study of T cells after yellow fever vaccination. TCRdb used MiXCR to reprocess the 5' RACE reads, holding one entry per CDR3 protein. The top ten clones hold 14% to 15% of a sample with hundreds of thousands of distinct CDR3 sequences, around 12% of them seen once. This receptor was obtained from a man aged 30-40 years who received the YFV17D yellow fever vaccine. The material sequenced was PBMCs, taken on the day of the yellow fever booster vaccination.

The CDR3 protein is CASSNPGLAGLTGELFF. Here the CDR3 DNA reads TGCGCCAGCAGCAACCCGGGACTAGCGGGACTCACCGGGGAGCTGTTTTTT. V gene TRBV4-3 combines with J gene TRBJ2-2; 13 positions agree with TRBD2. V trimming: 5 bases; J trimming: 4 bases; junction bases outside the gene matches: 7. From germline, CDR1 is LGHNA and CDR2 YSLEER. CDR3 length equals 17 residues.